This T cell receptor beta chain was obtained from a study of early T cells in non-severe SARS-CoV-2 infection. TCRdb itself ran the 5' RACE reads through MiXCR, one entry per CDR3 protein. This table holds tens of thousands of distinct CDR3 sequences, about 3.8% found once. There are many counts of this clonotype. CDR3 size: 13 residues. CDR1 and CDR2 from the germline V gene are LGHNA and YNFKEQ. V lost 1 base to trimming and J lost 12 bases, with 13 bases between them. This sequence joins TRBV4-2 and TRBJ2-4; D is unclear. The receptor's source is an adult who was a healthcare worker with PCR-confirmed SARS-CoV-2 infection or an uninfected control (not recorded which). The sequencing input was whole blood. DNA for the CDR3: TGTGCCAGCAGCCAAGGGCTAGAGACCCCTCAGTACTTC. Translating gives CASSQGLETPQYF.